Listed here are 14 T cell receptor beta chains from one sample, sequenced in a study of shared clonotypes between healthy human individuals. This table comes from immunoSEQ multiplex PCR, and its TCRdb copy is limited to in-frame clones, with some not included. There are hundreds of thousands of clones in the sample; about 95% occur only once, and around 0.11% lies in the top ten. Selected positively for CCR7 and CD45RO-negative, naive CD8 cells excluded terminally differentiated effector memory CD45RA+ cells. Sequencing used naive CD8+ T cells sorted from blood. The receptors originated from a woman younger than 45 in good health.

The chain links TRBV5-6 to TRBJ1-1; D uncertain. The CDR3 extends over 13 amino acids. The germline V gene encodes CDR1 SGHDT and CDR2 YYEEEE. The V gene lost 3 bases and the J gene lost 2 bases, with 8 bases spanning the gap. The CDR3 is CASSSNINTEAFF. CDR3 DNA sequence: TGTGCCAGCAGCTCCAACATTAACACTGAAGCTTTCTTT.

The gene calls are TRBV10-1 and TRBJ2-5, with unresolved D. V was cut by 0 bases and J by 4 bases, with 9 bases left in between. This CDR3 has 14 residues. Per the germline V gene, CDR1 is WNHNN and CDR2 is SYGVQD (reference sequence). Here the CDR3 reads CASSESPARETQYF. The CDR3 DNA reads TGCGCCAGCAGTGAGTCTCCGGCGAGAGAGACCCAGTACTTC.

The chain carries TRBV19 and TRBJ2-7; 7 bases are a match to TRBD1. CDR1 and CDR2 (germline): LNHDA, SQIVND (reference sequence). The CDR3 contains 14 residues. V lost 9 bases and J lost 1; bases outside the gene matches: 9. The CDR3 DNA sequence: TGTGCCAGCCGTCCCCGGGACAGATCCTACGAGCAGTACTTC. As protein: CASRPRDRSYEQYF.

CDR3 residues: CASRPTGGPYEQYF. The DNA for the CDR3 is TGTGCCAGCAGGCCGACAGGGGGACCCTACGAGCAGTACTTC. The chain recombines TRBV6-1 with TRBJ2-7; 9 nucleotides align to TRBD1. Germline assignment: CDR1 MNHNS and CDR2 SASEGT. The length of the CDR3 is 14 residues. The J segment lost 2 bases and the V segment lost 6 bases, leaving 5 bases of the junction unmatched.

The chain recombines TRBV28 with TRBJ2-7; 10 positions match TRBD2. The V segment lost 1 base and the J segment 5 bases; nucleotides outside the gene matches: 8. Per the germline V gene, CDR1 is MDHEN and CDR2 is SYDVKM. The CDR3 has 16 amino acids. CDR3: CASSLYLEREGHEQYF. CDR3 sequence (DNA): TGTGCCAGCAGTTTATATCTGGAGCGGGAGGGCCACGAGCAGTACTTC.

The chain combines TRBV23-1 with TRBJ1-1; 7 positions match TRBD1. TRBV23-1 counts as an open reading frame of uncertain function. V trimming: 8 bases; J trimming: 3 bases; junction bases outside the gene matches: 6. This CDR3 contains 13 residues. The CDR3 loop reads CASLATGYTEAFF. The CDR3 DNA reads TGCGCCAGCCTTGCGACAGGGTACACTGAAGCTTTCTTT.

J is TRBJ1-2 and V is TRBV7-2; D not certain. The CDR3 contains 14 residues. Trimming left V 1 base short and J 2 bases short, with 8 bases between. Germline assignment: CDR1 SGHTA and CDR2 FQGNSA. CDR3 DNA: TGTGCCAGCAGCTTAGGGGCCAACAACTATGGCTACACCTTC. Translated, it gives CASSLGANNYGYTF.

The chain carries TRBV19 and TRBJ1-1; the D is unclear. This CDR3 region has 12 residues. The V and J ends lost 2 bases and 3 bases respectively, with 4 bases between them. Germline lookup yields CDR1 LNHDA and CDR2 SQIVND (reference sequence). CDR3 amino acids: CASSITDTEAFF. CDR3 DNA: TGTGCCAGTAGTATAACCGACACTGAAGCTTTCTTT.

This rearrangement joins TRBV4-1 to TRBJ2-1; 7 nucleotides line up with TRBD2. The germline V gene has CDR1 MGHRA and CDR2 YSYEKL. V trimming: 3 bases; J trimming: 9 bases; junction bases outside the gene matches: 17. This CDR3 has 17 residues. CDR3 sequence (DNA): TGCGCCAGCAGCCATGCCTTTCCTCCGGGACTACCGAGTGAGCAGTTCTTC. As protein: CASSHAFPPGLPSEQFF.

The chain combines TRBV5-4 with TRBJ1-4; TRBD1 might be the D (5 bases). Per the germline V gene, CDR1 is SGHNT and CDR2 is YYREEE (reference sequence). V lost 4 bases, J lost 5 bases, and 18 bases lay in between. The CDR3 consists of 16 residues. The CDR3 is CASSTDPGTLNEKLFF. CDR3 coding DNA: TGTGCCAGCAGCACGGATCCCGGGACTCTAAATGAAAAACTGTTTTTT.

As regards this clone: Other DNA sequences in this sample translate to the same CDR3. The CDR3 nucleotides are TGTGCCAGCAGCTTAGAGTCTCGCAATGAGCAGTTCTTC. It is translated as CASSLESRNEQFF. This chain connects TRBV7-9 to TRBJ2-1; D ambiguous. This CDR3 spans 13 amino acids. Trimming shortened V by 1 base and J by 6 bases, and 7 bases separated the two germline ends. Germline loops: CDR1 SEHNR, CDR2 FQNEAQ (reference sequence). Complete variable domain (other parts from reference TRBV7-9 and TRBJ2-1): DTGVSQNPRHKITKRGQNVTFRCDPISEHNRLYWYRQTLGQGPEFLTYFQNEAQLEKSRLLSDRFSAERPKGSFSTLEIQRTEQGDSAMYLCASSLESRNEQFFGPGTRLTVL.

The V gene is TRBV27, the J gene TRBJ1-1; weak D call: TRBD1 (6 bases). This CDR3 is built from 14 residues. Germline CDR1 and CDR2: MNHEY and SMNVEV (reference sequence). Trimming took 7 bases from V and 1 from J, leaving 13 bases between them. CDR3 residues: CASTLGGANTEAFF. The DNA for the CDR3 is TGTGCCAGCACCCTAGGGGGGGCGAACACTGAAGCTTTCTTT.

The chain combines TRBV19 with TRBJ1-1, with D unclear. The ends were cut back, 0 bases at V and 5 bases at J, with 10 bases in the middle. Germline V lookup: CDR1 LNHDA, CDR2 SQIVND (reference sequence). The CDR3 contains 14 residues. This CDR3 reads CASSIEAGVTEAFF. In DNA form, the CDR3 reads TGTGCCAGTAGTATAGAGGCTGGGGTTACTGAAGCTTTCTTT.

This clone has a single count. The J gene is TRBJ2-7, the V gene TRBV7-2; 9 positions match TRBD2. With V trimmed by 4 bases and J by 3 bases, 4 bases remained unmatched. The length of the CDR3 is 14 residues. The germline CDR1 and CDR2 sequences are SGHTA and FQGNSA. DNA of the CDR3: TGTGCCAGCAGCTCCCGACTAGCGGACTACGAGCAGTACTTC. It encodes CASSSRLADYEQYF.